This T cell receptor beta chain was captured in a study of blood T cell repertoires in COVID-19. This CDR3 has 16 amino acids. The V and J ends lost 1 base and 4 bases respectively, with 14 bases between them. Germline values: CDR1 MNHEY, CDR2 SVGEGT. Sequencing used immunoSEQ multiplex PCR; TCRdb keeps in-frame clones, though not all of them. Here the sample spans more than 75,000 clones, roughly four fifths being singletons. This chain joins TRBV6-2 or TRBV6-3 and TRBJ1-3; the D is unclear. Sequenced input: peripheral blood. The sequence was collected from a man in his fifties or sixties with acute or convalescent COVID-19. Here the CDR3 reads CASSYFKGAGGNTIYF. CDR3 sequence (DNA): TGTGCCAGCAGTTACTTCAAAGGCGCCGGGGGAAACACCATATATTTT.